The next 27 T cell receptor beta chains were all read from a single sample in a study of T cell repertoires in cytomegalovirus infection. TCRdb ran MiXCR on the reads and lists one entry per CDR3 protein. The sample shows a few hundred thousand distinct CDR3 sequences, 12% to 15% of them seen only once. The sample was PBMCs. The receptors stem from a human donor in good health (CMV status not recorded). Some clones in this sample may be carry-over from other donors' samples.

V usage is TRBV7-9 and J usage is TRBJ2-7; 12 bases match TRBD1. Germline CDR1 reads SEHNR; CDR2 reads FQNEAQ (reference sequence). V lost 8 bases to trimming and J lost 5 bases; unmatched junction nucleotides: 4. The CDR3 is made up of 13 amino acids. The CDR3 loop reads CASGDRGLHEQYF. CDR3 in DNA: TGTGCCAGCGGGGACAGGGGGCTCCACGAGCAGTACTTC.

The sample holds many counts of this clonotype. The chain combines TRBV6-1 with TRBJ2-3; D unclear. The CDR3 runs to 15 residues. V was shortened by 4 bases and J by 0 bases, with 11 bases between the two germline ends. CDR1 and CDR2 (germline): MNHNS, SASEGT. CDR3 nucleotide sequence: TGTGCCAGCAGTGTATTGTCAGGTAGCACAGATACGCAGTATTTT. This encodes CASSVLSGSTDTQYF.

Many counts were recorded for this clonotype. The gene calls are TRBV7-8 and TRBJ1-2; D gene unclear. The germline V gene encodes CDR1 SGHVS and CDR2 FQNEAQ. Between the trimmed V and J ends, which lost 1 base and 4 bases, there was a span of 13 bases. This CDR3 has 15 amino acids. CDR3: CASSLVEEVSYGYTF. CDR3 in DNA: TGTGCCAGCAGCTTAGTGGAGGAGGTTTCCTATGGCTACACCTTC. Full variable domain (rest looked up from reference TRBV7-8 and TRBJ1-2): GAGVSQSPRYKVAKRGQDVALRCDPISGHVSLFWYQQALGQGPEFLTYFQNEAQLDKSGLPSDRFFAERPEGSVSTLKIQRTQQEDSAVYLCASSLVEEVSYGYTFGSGTRLTVV.

The V gene is TRBV10-3, the J gene TRBJ1-2, with D perhaps matching TRBD1 (6 bases). The CDR3 covers 11 residues. From germline, CDR1 is ENHRY and CDR2 SYGVKD. The V gene lost 8 bases and the J gene lost 8 bases, with 12 bases spanning the gap. CDR3 region: CAISGGVGYTF. DNA for the CDR3: TGTGCCATCTCTGGGGGCGTCGGCTACACCTTC.

This clonotype came up a few times. V usage is TRBV4-2 and J usage is TRBJ2-5; 10 bases fit TRBD2. This CDR3 has 16 residues. J lost 0 bases, V lost 4 bases, and 5 bases had no gene match. Germline assignment: CDR1 LGHNA and CDR2 YNFKEQ. Here the CDR3 DNA reads TGTGCCAGCAGCCGAGGACTAGCGGCTAACCAAGAGACCCAGTACTTC. As protein: CASSRGLAANQETQYF.

Many counts were recorded for this clonotype. The rearrangement uses TRBV7-2 and TRBJ2-7; D might be TRBD1 or TRBD2, each matching 5 bases. The germline V gene encodes CDR1 SGHTA and CDR2 FQGNSA. Trimming removed 3 bases from V and 6 bases from J, with 21 bases in between. The CDR3 extends over 16 amino acids. The CDR3 sequence is CASSFTPGPTSGEQYF. The CDR3 DNA is TGTGCCAGCAGCTTTACCCCGGGACCCACCTCAGGCGAGCAGTACTTC.

This clonotype was picked up many times. This sequence joins TRBV7-8 and TRBJ2-2; no clear D. This CDR3 comprises 18 residues. V lost 0 bases to trimming and J lost 3 bases, with 17 bases between them. CDR1 is SGHVS, CDR2 FQNEAQ, per germline. CDR3 residues: CASSLARSGLPDTGELFF. CDR3 bases: TGTGCCAGCAGCTTAGCCCGTTCCGGCCTTCCAGACACCGGGGAGCTGTTTTTT.

This clonotype was seen a handful of times. The chain has TRBV20-1 and TRBJ2-1; 7 bases map to TRBD2. The V segment lost 2 bases and the J segment 5 bases; nucleotides outside the gene matches: 6. There are 14 residues in the CDR3. The germline V gene has CDR1 DFQATT and CDR2 SNEGSKA (reference sequence). CDR3 residues: CSARIGLGNNEQFF. The CDR3 DNA reads TGCAGTGCTAGAATCGGACTAGGGAACAATGAGCAGTTCTTC.

The chain recombines TRBV29-1 with TRBJ2-3; 10 bases are a match to TRBD2. From germline, CDR1 is SQVTM and CDR2 ANQGSEA. The V and J ends lost 0 bases and 4 bases, in that order; junction bases with no gene match: 1. The CDR3 runs to 14 residues. The CDR3 sequence: CSVEESGRADTQYF. The CDR3 nucleotides read TGCAGCGTTGAAGAGAGCGGGAGGGCAGATACGCAGTATTTT.

The genes are TRBV20-1 and TRBJ1-2, with D tentatively TRBD1 (5 bases). Trimming cost V 0 bases and J 3 bases, with 8 bases left between them. In germline, CDR1 is DFQATT, CDR2 SNEGSKA (reference sequence). The CDR3 is made up of 13 amino acids. CDR3 protein: CSAREQTDYGYTF. The CDR3 DNA sequence: TGCAGTGCTAGAGAACAGACAGACTATGGCTACACCTTC.

The sample holds many counts of this clonotype. The DNA for the CDR3 is TGCGCCAGCAGTGAAAACAATAAGGAAGATACGCAGTATTTT. Amino acids: CASSENNKEDTQYF. The chain is built from TRBV10-1 and TRBJ2-3; D is undetermined. V was cut by 3 bases and J by 5 bases, with 12 bases left in between. Germline CDR1 WNHNN, CDR2 SYGVQD (reference sequence). The CDR3 is 14 amino acids.

This rearrangement joins TRBV6-2 or TRBV6-3 to TRBJ1-1; TRBD1 is a possible D gene (5 bases). Germline V gives CDR1 MNHEY, CDR2 SVGEGT. This CDR3 spans 13 amino acids. Trimming pared 2 bases from V and 5 bases from J, leaving 9 bases between. The CDR3 loop is CASSYDGGTEAFF. The CDR3 nucleotides read TGTGCCAGCAGTTACGACGGGGGAACTGAAGCTTTCTTT.

This clonotype appeared many times. The chain recombines TRBV7-2 with TRBJ1-5; 7 bases are shared with TRBD1. Losses at the gene ends were 2 bases for V and 9 bases for J; bases not matched to a gene: 7. The CDR3 consists of 14 residues. The V gene's germline CDR1 is SGHTA and CDR2 FQGNSA. CDR3 sequence: CASSLRQGDVPQHF. The CDR3 DNA is TGTGCCAGCAGCTTAAGACAGGGAGATGTGCCCCAGCATTTT.

There are a few counts of this clonotype. This chain's CDR3 is CSARHSGSHTGELFF. Written as DNA, the CDR3 is TGCAGTGCTAGACATAGCGGGAGTCACACCGGGGAGCTGTTTTTT. The chain links TRBV20-1 to TRBJ2-2, with 9 bases lining up with TRBD2. Germline values: CDR1 DFQATT, CDR2 SNEGSKA (reference sequence). This CDR3 is 15 amino acids long. Trimming removed 2 bases from V and 3 bases from J; junction bases left unmatched: 4.

This clonotype was counted many times. The J gene is TRBJ2-5, the V gene TRBV7-9; 11 positions match TRBD2. The germline CDR1 and CDR2 sequences are SEHNR and FQNEAQ (reference sequence). This CDR3 region has 15 residues. The V segment lost 3 bases and the J segment 4 bases; nucleotides outside the gene matches: 4. The CDR3 loop reads CASSLTSGDRETQYF. CDR3 nucleotides: TGTGCCAGCAGCTTGACTAGCGGGGATCGAGAGACCCAGTACTTC. The whole variable domain, remainder taken from reference TRBV7-9 and TRBJ2-5, is DTGVSQNPRHKITKRGQNVTFRCDPISEHNRLYWYRQTLGQGPEFLTYFQNEAQLEKSRLLSDRFSAERPKGSFSTLEIQRTEQGDSAMYLCASSLTSGDRETQYFGPGTRLLVL.

The sample holds many counts of this clonotype. V usage is TRBV5-1 and J usage is TRBJ2-5; TRBD1 is a possible D gene (5 bases). V lost 0 bases and J 4 bases, leaving 13 bases between the germline ends. From germline, CDR1 is SGHRS and CDR2 YFSETQ. CDR3 length: 15 amino acids. CDR3 loop: CASSLEMGRGETQYF. The CDR3 DNA reads TGCGCCAGCAGCTTGGAGATGGGGCGTGGAGAGACCCAGTACTTC. The full variable domain, with the rest looked up from reference TRBV5-1 and TRBJ2-5, is KAGVTQTPRYLIKTRGQQVTLSCSPISGHRSVSWYQQTPGQGLQFLFEYFSETQRNKGNFPGRFSGRQFSNSRSEMNVSTLELGDSALYLCASSLEMGRGETQYFGPGTRLLVL.

The chain links TRBV6-4 to TRBJ2-6; the D is unclear. The CDR3 has 14 residues. Germline V gene sequence: CDR1 MRHNA, CDR2 SNTAGT. V was cut by 3 bases and J by 5 bases, with 8 bases left in between. The CDR3 is CASSEKERANVLTF. The DNA for the CDR3 is TGTGCCAGCAGTGAGAAAGAGAGGGCCAACGTCCTGACTTTC.

This clonotype was recorded at least ten times. The chain links TRBV7-2 to TRBJ2-7; 9 bases line up with TRBD2. This CDR3 has 17 residues. V was pared by 1 base and J by 5 bases, with 12 bases of the junction left unmatched. CDR1 and CDR2 from the germline V gene are SGHTA and FQGNSA. The CDR3 DNA is TGTGCCAGCAGCTTAGGCCTAGCGGGATTCGTTGGGAACGAGCAGTACTTC. Its translation: CASSLGLAGFVGNEQYF.

This chain connects TRBV20-1 to TRBJ2-7; unclear D gene. The length of the CDR3 is 11 residues. The germline CDR1 and CDR2 sequences are DFQATT and SNEGSKA (reference sequence). V shed 4 bases and J shed 2 bases, with 6 bases lying between them. In DNA, the CDR3 is TGCAGTGCTACAAAGGCCTACGAGCAGTACTTC. Protein: CSATKAYEQYF.

Ten or more counts support this clonotype. J is TRBJ1-6 and V is TRBV28; possibly TRBD1 for D (6 bases). Trimming took 2 bases from V and 6 from J, leaving 8 bases between them. This CDR3 comprises 14 residues. Germline values: CDR1 MDHEN, CDR2 SYDVKM. Written as DNA, the CDR3 is TGTGCCAGCAGTTTACCAGGGGTTAATTCACCCCTCCACTTT. Translating it yields CASSLPGVNSPLHF.

The genes are TRBV10-3 and TRBJ1-3; unclear D gene. The germline V and J ends were trimmed by 0 bases and 0 bases, with 9 bases remaining between them. Germline lookup yields CDR1 ENHRY and CDR2 SYGVKD. This CDR3 contains 16 residues. The DNA of the CDR3 is TGTGCCATCAGTGAGTCTACAGCGATCTCTGGAAACACCATATATTTT. Amino acid sequence: CAISESTAISGNTIYF.

As DNA, the CDR3 is TGTGCCAGCAGCAGGGGCCCGGGCGCGACTGAAGCTTTCTTT. Its translation is CASSRGPGATEAFF. V is TRBV3-1 and J is TRBJ1-1; weak D call: TRBD1 (5 bases). V was cut by 5 bases and J by 5 bases, with 15 bases left in between. The germline CDR1 and CDR2 sequences are LGHDT and YNNKEL (reference sequence). CDR3 length: 14 amino acids.

This chain joins TRBV4-3 and TRBJ2-2; D uncertain. This CDR3 is built from 12 residues. Trimming cost V 3 bases and J 8 bases, with 7 bases left between them. Germline V CDR1 and CDR2: LGHNA, YSLEER. CDR3 DNA sequence: TGCGCCAGCAGCCACCCCCTTGGGGAGCTGTTTTTT. This gives the protein CASSHPLGELFF.

This clonotype came up a few times. The chain couples TRBV28 to TRBJ2-2, with D possibly being TRBD1 or TRBD2 (6 bases each). Looked up from germline, CDR1 is MDHEN and CDR2 is SYDVKM. V gave up 6 bases and J gave up 6 bases, with 11 bases separating them. The CDR3 has 13 amino acids. As DNA, the CDR3 is TGTGCCAGCAGCGGAGGGGGGCCCGGGGAGCTGTTTTTT. Encoded protein: CASSGGGPGELFF.

This clonotype was seen a handful of times. The rearrangement uses TRBV10-3 and TRBJ2-3, with D perhaps TRBD1 (5 bases). The ends were cut back, 0 bases at V and 5 bases at J, with 15 bases in the middle. This CDR3 is 16 amino acids long. Per the germline V gene, CDR1 is ENHRY and CDR2 is SYGVKD. The CDR3 coding sequence is TGTGCCATCAGTGAGTCGAAGGGCAGGGCCTTAGATACGCAGTATTTT. The encoded protein is CAISESKGRALDTQYF.

This clonotype was seen at least ten times. The chain carries TRBV29-1 and TRBJ2-1, with TRBD2 matching 11 bases. Germline CDR1 is SQVTM and CDR2 is ANQGSEA. The CDR3 totals 12 residues. The CDR3 DNA follows: TGCAGTAGCGGGAGGGCAGACAATGAGCAGTTCTTC. It is translated as CSSGRADNEQFF.

In this sample, this clonotype turned up many times. This rearrangement joins TRBV7-2 to TRBJ1-4; D gene uncertain. Germline CDR1 and CDR2: SGHTA and FQGNSA. The CDR3 extends over 12 amino acids. Trimming removed 6 bases from V and 8 bases from J, with 10 bases in between. The CDR3 nucleotides read TGTGCCAGCAGTCTAACCGGGGAAAAACTGTTTTTT. This encodes CASSLTGEKLFF.